These T cell receptor beta chains were read from a single sample in a study of T cell repertoires in cytomegalovirus infection. TCRdb fed the reads into MiXCR, producing one record per CDR3 protein. The top ten clones hold over 10% of a sample with some 800,000 distinct CDR3 sequences, approximately 32% of them seen once. No antigen is known for these receptors. Material: cultured CD8+ T cells from PBMCs, obtained from culture after CMV antigen stimulation. These receptors were obtained from a human donor in good health (CMV status not recorded). Some clones in this sample may be carry-over from other donors' samples. The CDR3 runs from the conserved cysteine through the conserved F or W. A D gene is named only where the DNA matches it firmly. A clone size is listed for some rows: how often the clone was seen (once, few, many), or a class if it is expanded.

v_call: TRBV12-3/TRBV12-4
d_call: -
clone_size: few
cdr3_length: 13
cdr3_aa: CASSMTGTDTQYF

v_call: TRBV10-3
d_call: -
clone_size: -
cdr3_length: 13
cdr3_aa: CAISESGPTEAFF

v_call: TRBV24-1
d_call: -
clone_size: few
cdr3_length: 15
cdr3_aa: CATSGGVPRGDTQYF

v_call: TRBV6-2/TRBV6-3
d_call: -
clone_size: few
cdr3_length: 17
cdr3_aa: CASSYPEGPWTKETQYF

v_call: TRBV6-5
d_call: TRBD2
clone_size: -
cdr3_length: 17
cdr3_aa: CASSYGGGDGHHNEQFF

v_call: TRBV12-3/TRBV12-4
d_call: TRBD1
clone_size: few
cdr3_length: 12
cdr3_aa: CASSSGGLEAFF

v_call: TRBV19
d_call: -
clone_size: -
cdr3_length: 12
cdr3_aa: CASSYPRGRYTF

v_call: TRBV5-4
d_call: -
clone_size: -
cdr3_length: 12
cdr3_aa: CASSIGEETQYF

v_call: TRBV20-1
d_call: -
clone_size: few
cdr3_length: 12
cdr3_aa: CSASSVQETQYF

v_call: TRBV19
d_call: -
clone_size: many
cdr3_length: 13
cdr3_aa: CASSRAENTEAFF

v_call: TRBV19
d_call: -
clone_size: few
cdr3_length: 18
cdr3_aa: CASSIKFWEGSNTGELFF

v_call: TRBV19
d_call: -
clone_size: -
cdr3_length: 14
cdr3_aa: CASSLLSGAAEQFF

v_call: TRBV7-6
d_call: -
clone_size: -
cdr3_length: 15
cdr3_aa: CASSLVVGLAPEQFF

v_call: TRBV27
d_call: -
clone_size: -
cdr3_length: 15
cdr3_aa: CASSFTPDNTDTQYF

v_call: TRBV7-6
d_call: TRBD1
clone_size: -
cdr3_length: 14
cdr3_aa: CASSLGAGGAGAFF

v_call: TRBV7-3
d_call: -
clone_size: -
cdr3_length: 15
cdr3_aa: CASSRVRGSGNEQFF

v_call: TRBV7-9
d_call: TRBD1
clone_size: few
cdr3_length: 18
cdr3_aa: CASSLAGGQSSYNSPLHF

v_call: TRBV28
d_call: -
clone_size: -
cdr3_length: 17
cdr3_aa: CASSFLVVASSGNEQFF

v_call: TRBV27
d_call: TRBD2
clone_size: -
cdr3_length: 15
cdr3_aa: CASSPPGGIRDEQFF

v_call: TRBV7-2
d_call: -
clone_size: many
cdr3_length: 13
cdr3_aa: CASSLVGNTEAFF

v_call: TRBV11-2
d_call: TRBD2
clone_size: -
cdr3_length: 19
cdr3_aa: CASSTGLAGYLRYQETQYF

v_call: TRBV7-9
d_call: TRBD1
clone_size: -
cdr3_length: 14
cdr3_aa: CASRSETGTGELFF

v_call: TRBV14
d_call: -
clone_size: -
cdr3_length: 13
cdr3_aa: CASSQGKGTTIYF

v_call: TRBV3-1
d_call: -
clone_size: -
cdr3_length: 17
cdr3_aa: CASSQVRQYSGANVLTF

v_call: TRBV6-1
d_call: -
clone_size: few
cdr3_length: 14
cdr3_aa: CASFDTEFYNEQFF

v_call: TRBV6-1
d_call: -
clone_size: few
cdr3_length: 14
cdr3_aa: CASSLVPVGETQYF

v_call: TRBV25-1
d_call: -
clone_size: few
cdr3_length: 13
cdr3_aa: CASRVSTNTEAFF

v_call: TRBV14
d_call: -
clone_size: -
cdr3_length: 13
cdr3_aa: CASSLGLRGEQFF

v_call: TRBV7-9
d_call: -
clone_size: -
cdr3_length: 14
cdr3_aa: CASSPERANTEAFF

v_call: TRBV12-3/TRBV12-4
d_call: TRBD1
clone_size: few
cdr3_length: 17
cdr3_aa: CASSFQTGAQTYYEQYF

v_call: TRBV7-8
d_call: TRBD1
clone_size: few
cdr3_length: 14
cdr3_aa: CASSLGQEYDEQYF

v_call: TRBV19
d_call: -
clone_size: -
cdr3_length: 17
cdr3_aa: CASSSPGWKVGNQPQHF

v_call: TRBV19
d_call: -
clone_size: few
cdr3_length: 16
cdr3_aa: CASTLSTPSGANVLTF

v_call: TRBV28
d_call: TRBD2
clone_size: many
cdr3_length: 20
cdr3_aa: CASSHNLLAGGTSSYNEQFF

v_call: TRBV28
d_call: TRBD1
clone_size: few
cdr3_length: 14
cdr3_aa: CASRPGTVTDTQYF

v_call: TRBV6-2/TRBV6-3
d_call: TRBD2
clone_size: few
cdr3_length: 13
cdr3_aa: CASGLAGADTQYF

v_call: TRBV7-9
d_call: -
clone_size: -
cdr3_length: 16
cdr3_aa: CASSSPPRRATYEQYF

v_call: TRBV7-6
d_call: TRBD1
clone_size: -
cdr3_length: 15
cdr3_aa: CASSSDRFSNQSQHF

v_call: TRBV27
d_call: TRBD2
clone_size: -
cdr3_length: 15
cdr3_aa: CASSPTSGTSNEQFF

v_call: TRBV6-6
d_call: TRBD1
clone_size: -
cdr3_length: 18
cdr3_aa: CASSYSARGLSQSYEQYF

v_call: TRBV28
d_call: -
clone_size: -
cdr3_length: 19
cdr3_aa: CASSLFRKFQGYSNQPQHF

v_call: TRBV9
d_call: TRBD2
clone_size: -
cdr3_length: 15
cdr3_aa: CVSSSAGAGANVLTF

v_call: TRBV27
d_call: TRBD1
clone_size: -
cdr3_length: 15
cdr3_aa: CASSSDRERQETQYF

v_call: TRBV19
d_call: -
clone_size: -
cdr3_length: 12
cdr3_aa: CATGQTNYGYTF

v_call: TRBV19
d_call: -
clone_size: -
cdr3_length: 15
cdr3_aa: CASSDRPSTNYGYTF

v_call: TRBV7-2
d_call: -
clone_size: -
cdr3_length: 15
cdr3_aa: CASNYKERARDTQYF

v_call: TRBV12-3/TRBV12-4
d_call: TRBD1
clone_size: -
cdr3_length: 15
cdr3_aa: CASSLGRGPEQPQHF

v_call: TRBV7-4
d_call: -
clone_size: -
cdr3_length: 15
cdr3_aa: CASSSGGWGNQPQHF

v_call: TRBV7-6
d_call: TRBD2
clone_size: few
cdr3_length: 15
cdr3_aa: CASSLAGGFFNEQFF

v_call: TRBV7-2
d_call: TRBD2
clone_size: many
cdr3_length: 14
cdr3_aa: CASSLSGGQREQYF

v_call: TRBV18
d_call: -
clone_size: -
cdr3_length: 15
cdr3_aa: CASSPRDTFPGAIYF

v_call: TRBV29-1
d_call: -
clone_size: few
cdr3_length: 10
cdr3_aa: CSVDWHEQFF